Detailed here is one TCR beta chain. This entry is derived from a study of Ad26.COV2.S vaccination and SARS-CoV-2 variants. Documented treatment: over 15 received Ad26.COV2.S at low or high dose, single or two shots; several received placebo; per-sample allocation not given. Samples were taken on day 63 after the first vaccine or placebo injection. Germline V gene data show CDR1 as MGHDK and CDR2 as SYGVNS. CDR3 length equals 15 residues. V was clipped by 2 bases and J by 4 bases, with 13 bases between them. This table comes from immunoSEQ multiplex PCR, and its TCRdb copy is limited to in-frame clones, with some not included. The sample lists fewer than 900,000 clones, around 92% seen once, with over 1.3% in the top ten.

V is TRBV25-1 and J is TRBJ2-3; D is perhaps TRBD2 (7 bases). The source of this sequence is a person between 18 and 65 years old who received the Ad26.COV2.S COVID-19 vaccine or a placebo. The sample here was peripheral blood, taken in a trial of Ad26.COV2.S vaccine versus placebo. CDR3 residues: CASSERGGLADTQYF. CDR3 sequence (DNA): TGTGCCAGCAGTGAAAGGGGGGGCTTGGCAGATACGCAGTATTTT. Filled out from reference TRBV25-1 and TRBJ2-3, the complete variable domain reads EADIYQTPRYLVIGTGKKITLECSQTMGHDKMYWYQQDPGMELHLIHYSYGVNSTEKGDLSSESTVSRIRTEHFPLTLESARPSHTSQYLCASSERGGLADTQYFGPGTRLTVL.